The following is a T cell receptor (beta chain) sequence with its context. The data stem from a study of blood T cell repertoires in COVID-19. As for the study in general: COVID-19 samples collected from the United States, Italy and Spain covered acute and convalescent phases. The analysed material was cDNA or gDNA that came from T cells, B-cell-depleted T cells, or PBMCs.

Per the original data handling: Reference gene primers were amplified, and this amplification served to estimate nucleated cell counts. Produced via immunoSEQ multiplex PCR; TCRdb's table is partial and in-frame only. The V and J calls and clone size were taken over from that table, and D and trimming were inferred from the DNA. The sample has about 170,000 clones, around nine tenths seen once. This CDR3 is built from 14 residues. V lost 1 base to trimming and J lost 4 bases, with 11 bases between them. Germline CDR1 and CDR2: SGHVS and FQNEAQ. This sequence joins TRBV7-8 and TRBJ2-7, with D possibly being TRBD2 (6 bases). Material for sequencing was peripheral blood. The receptor was derived from a woman aged 80 or over with COVID-19, enrolled during active disease. The CDR3 region has the DNA TGTGCCAGCAGCTTAGGGCGGGGCTCTTACGAGCAGTACTTC. Translation: CASSLGRGSYEQYF.